This T cell receptor beta chain derives from a study of shared T cell receptors in the human thymus. The method was immunoSEQ multiplex PCR; TCRdb's version includes in-frame clones alone and lacks a portion of them. The table records hundreds of thousands of clones, approximately 89% of them present only once. The V and J ends lost 6 bases and 1 base respectively, with 15 bases between them. The germline V gene has CDR1 MDHEN and CDR2 SYDVKM. This CDR3 has 15 residues. These data were likewise used in another study, on human thymus T cells.

This sequence was found in a boy less than two years old with a congenital heart defect. The chain joins TRBV28 to TRBJ1-1; D remains ambiguous. The source material was thymocytes. The DNA for the CDR3 is TGTGCCAGCAGCCTAGCTTTGGGCCCGAACACTGAAGCTTTCTTT. Amino acids: CASSLALGPNTEAFF.